Reported below is one T cell receptor beta chain. These data belong to a study of cytomegalovirus exposure and HLA in healthy donors. For the study at large: About 85 million unique TCR sequences came from HLA-typed donors in an early release. For the approximately 400 genotyped donors, approximately 83% fell within the Caucasian-associated ancestry cluster.

The study ran its PCR with 60 Vbeta and 13 Jbeta primers. The protocol was immunoSEQ multiplex PCR, while the TCRdb copy is restricted to in-frame clones and leaves out a portion. The repertoire consists of about 130,000 clones, with roughly 78% occurring once and the leading ten covering 11%. The sequenced material came from PBMCs. The clonotype originates from a man between 25 and 39 years old in good health and CMV-seropositive.

The CDR3 spells CASSISGYSYEQYF. The CDR3 DNA follows: TGTGCCAGCAGCATCTCAGGGTACTCCTACGAGCAGTACTTC. The J gene is TRBJ2-7, the V gene TRBV27, with D perhaps matching TRBD1 (5 bases). The CDR3 consists of 14 residues. V lost 6 bases and J lost 0, with 12 bases in between. Germline V CDR1 and CDR2: MNHEY, SMNVEV (reference sequence).